These 11 T cell receptor beta chains were sequenced from one sample in a study of blood T cell repertoires in COVID-19 (dated by TCRdb to 2018 to 2021). The method behind the library was the immunoSEQ multiplex PCR assay. TCRdb provides this immuneACCESS table in a form limited to in-frame rearrangements. Some clones are lacking; in checked studies, under half of them reflect an unresolved V gene, and why the rest are absent is not known. Across this sample there are over 110,000 clones, with approximately 80% seen only once. The ten largest make up roughly a tenth of the sample. Sequenced sample: peripheral blood. These receptors were obtained from a man in his 60s with active or convalescent COVID-19.

The V call is TRBV19, the J call TRBJ1-2; 10 bases match TRBD1. Losses at the gene ends were 7 bases for V and 5 bases for J; bases not matched to a gene: 10. The CDR3 totals 15 residues. The germline V gene encodes CDR1 LNHDA and CDR2 SQIVND (reference sequence). The CDR3 bases are TGTGCCAGTATCCCCACCGACAGGGGGCTATATGGCTACACCTTC. It is translated as CASIPTDRGLYGYTF. The full variable domain, rest sourced from reference TRBV19 and TRBJ1-2, is DGGITQSPKYLFRKEGQNVTLSCEQNLNHDAMYWYRQDPGQGLRLIYYSQIVNDFQKGDIAEGYSVSREKKESFPLTVTSAQKNPTAFYLCASIPTDRGLYGYTFGSGTRLTVV.

The genes are TRBV19 and TRBJ2-1, with 12 positions matching TRBD2. The CDR3 totals 16 residues. Trimming cost V 6 bases and J 1 base; bases outside gene matches: 4. Germline CDR1 and CDR2: LNHDA and SQIVND (reference sequence). In DNA form, the CDR3 reads TGTGCCAGTAGGGACCTAGCGGGAGGGTCCTACAATGAGCAGTTCTTC. It encodes CASRDLAGGSYNEQFF.

This clone was seen a few times. The chain has TRBV30 and TRBJ1-4; D call uncertain. In germline, CDR1 is GTSNPN, CDR2 SVGIG (reference sequence). V was clipped by 0 bases and J by 0 bases, with 8 bases between them. The CDR3 loop spans 15 amino acids. For the CDR3, the DNA is TGTGCCTGGAGTGTTGGTACTGCAACTAATGAAAAACTGTTTTTT. This gives the protein CAWSVGTATNEKLFF. The full variable domain, its missing parts supplied by reference TRBV30 and TRBJ1-4, is SQTIHQWPATLVQPVGSPLSLECTVEGTSNPNLYWYRQAAGRGLQLLFYSVGIGQISSEVPQNLSASRPQDRQFILSSKKLLLSDSGFYLCAWSVGTATNEKLFFGSGTQLSVL.

In this sample, this clone turned up once. The chain joins TRBV30 to TRBJ1-4; TRBD1 agrees at 8 bases. The CDR3 is 13 amino acids. Trimming at V came to 3 bases and at J to 7 bases, leaving 4 bases not matched to a gene. Germline V gene data show CDR1 as GTSNPN and CDR2 as SVGIG (reference sequence). The CDR3: CAWRTGGGEKLFF. CDR3 nucleotide sequence: TGTGCCTGGAGAACAGGGGGTGGTGAAAAACTGTTTTTT. Complete variable domain (other parts from reference TRBV30 and TRBJ1-4): SQTIHQWPATLVQPVGSPLSLECTVEGTSNPNLYWYRQAAGRGLQLLFYSVGIGQISSEVPQNLSASRPQDRQFILSSKKLLLSDSGFYLCAWRTGGGEKLFFGSGTQLSVL.

This sequence joins TRBV28 and TRBJ1-2, with 7 nucleotides matching TRBD1. V dropped 6 bases and J dropped 2; count of bases not matched to a gene: 9. The CDR3 contains 15 residues. Per germline, CDR1 MDHEN and CDR2 SYDVKM. CDR3 DNA sequence: TGTGCCAGCAGCCAATCTTCGACAGGGAACTATGGCTACACCTTC. Translation: CASSQSSTGNYGYTF.

This chain links TRBV6-1 with TRBJ1-2; D gene unclear. The CDR3 length is 14 residues. With 1 base removed from V and 1 base from J, the gap between germline ends came to 7 bases. Germline CDR1 is MNHNS and CDR2 is SASEGT. This CDR3 is CASSEVVRNYGYTF. The CDR3 DNA sequence: TGTGCCAGCAGTGAAGTTGTCCGTAACTATGGCTACACCTTC.

This clone has just a few counts. The CDR3 reads CAWSVGQGRFEAFF. Written as DNA, the CDR3 is TGTGCCTGGAGTGTCGGGCAGGGGAGATTTGAAGCTTTCTTT. V and J are TRBV30 and TRBJ1-1; D perhaps matches TRBD1 (6 bases). The CDR3 contains 14 residues. Trimming removed 0 bases at V and 7 bases at J, with 15 bases between. Looked up from germline, CDR1 is GTSNPN and CDR2 is SVGIG (reference sequence).

The chain couples TRBV5-5 to TRBJ2-7; tentatively, D is TRBD1 (6 bases). The CDR3 is 13 amino acids. The germline V gene has CDR1 SGHKS and CDR2 YYEKEE (reference sequence). The V end lost 3 bases, the J end lost 0 bases, and 7 bases lay between the germline ends. CDR3: CASSSDSSYEQYV. In DNA, the CDR3 is TGTGCCAGCAGCTCGGACAGCTCCTACGAGCAGTACGTC.

V is TRBV11-2 and J is TRBJ2-1; possibly TRBD2 for D (6 bases). The germline V and J ends were trimmed by 5 bases and 12 bases, with 11 bases remaining between them. The germline gives CDR1 SGHAT, CDR2 FQNNGV. This CDR3 has 11 amino acids. CDR3 in DNA: TGTGCCAGCAGCACCGGGGGTTTGCAGTTCTTC. It translates to CASSTGGLQFF.

V usage is TRBV5-6 and J usage is TRBJ1-5; a weak D match, TRBD1 (6 bases). With 0 bases removed from V and 5 bases from J, the gap between germline ends came to 9 bases. The germline V gene has CDR1 SGHDT and CDR2 YYEEEE. The CDR3 has 14 amino acids. The CDR3: CASSLGQVDQPQHF. CDR3 coding DNA: TGTGCCAGCAGCTTGGGACAGGTTGATCAGCCCCAGCATTTT.

The V call is TRBV6-2 or TRBV6-3, the J call TRBJ2-7, with TRBD2 as a possible D gene (6 bases). The length of the CDR3 is 15 residues. Germline V gives CDR1 MNHEY, CDR2 SVGEGT. Trimming cost V 5 bases and J 0 bases, with 14 bases left between them. CDR3 sequence reads: CASSKPGLSSYEQYF. DNA of the CDR3: TGTGCCAGCAGTAAACCGGGACTGAGCTCCTACGAGCAGTACTTC.